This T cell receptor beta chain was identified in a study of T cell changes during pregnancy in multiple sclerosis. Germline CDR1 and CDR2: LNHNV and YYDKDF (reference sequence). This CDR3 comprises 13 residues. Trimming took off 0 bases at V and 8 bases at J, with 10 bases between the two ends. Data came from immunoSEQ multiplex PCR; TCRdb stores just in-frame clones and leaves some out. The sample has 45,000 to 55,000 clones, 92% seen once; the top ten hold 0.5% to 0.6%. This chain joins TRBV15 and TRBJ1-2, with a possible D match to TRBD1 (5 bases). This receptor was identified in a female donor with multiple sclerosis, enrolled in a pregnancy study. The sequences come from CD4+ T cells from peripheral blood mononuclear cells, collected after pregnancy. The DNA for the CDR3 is TGTGCCACCAGCAGAGATGGGGCAGGGGGCTACACCTTC. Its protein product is CATSRDGAGGYTF.